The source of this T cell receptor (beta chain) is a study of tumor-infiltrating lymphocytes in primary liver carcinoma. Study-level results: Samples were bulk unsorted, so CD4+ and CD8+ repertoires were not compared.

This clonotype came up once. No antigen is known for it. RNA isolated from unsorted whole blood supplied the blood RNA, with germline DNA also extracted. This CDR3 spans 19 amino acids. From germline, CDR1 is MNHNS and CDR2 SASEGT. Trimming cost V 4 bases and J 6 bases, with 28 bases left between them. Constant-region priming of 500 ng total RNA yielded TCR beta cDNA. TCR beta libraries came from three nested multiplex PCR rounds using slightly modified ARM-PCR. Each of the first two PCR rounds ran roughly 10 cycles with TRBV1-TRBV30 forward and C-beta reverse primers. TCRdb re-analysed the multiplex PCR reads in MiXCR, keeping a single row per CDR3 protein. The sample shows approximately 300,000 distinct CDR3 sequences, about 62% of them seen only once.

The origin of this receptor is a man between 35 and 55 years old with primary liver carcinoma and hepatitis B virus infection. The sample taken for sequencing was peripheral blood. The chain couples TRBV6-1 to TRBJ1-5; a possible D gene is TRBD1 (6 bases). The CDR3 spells CASSGMGQGSQRFIQPQHF. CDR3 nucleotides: TGTGCCAGCAGTGGGATGGGACAAGGTTCGCAAAGGTTCATTCAGCCCCAGCATTTT.